This T cell receptor beta chain was captured in a study of T cells in Graves' hyperthyroidism and ophthalmopathy. The germline CDR1 and CDR2 sequences are DFQATT and SNEGSKA (reference sequence). The CDR3 length is 15 residues. RNA transcripts provided the source from which TCR beta CDR3 regions were amplified. The primer set for the first-round RT-PCR of the TCR CDR3 was HTBI. TCRdb analysed the multiplex PCR reads with MiXCR anew, one entry per CDR3 protein. The sample carries about 690,000 distinct CDR3 sequences, approximately 15% recorded once. The sequence was collected from a man aged 45-65 years with Graves' hyperthyroidism. The V call is TRBV20-1, the J call TRBJ2-2; TRBD2 aligns across 7 bases. Sequencing input: blood. CDR3 in DNA: TGCGGATCCTTGGGGGGAGGGAAGAACACCGGGGAGCTGTTTTTT. As protein: CGSLGGGKNTGELFF.